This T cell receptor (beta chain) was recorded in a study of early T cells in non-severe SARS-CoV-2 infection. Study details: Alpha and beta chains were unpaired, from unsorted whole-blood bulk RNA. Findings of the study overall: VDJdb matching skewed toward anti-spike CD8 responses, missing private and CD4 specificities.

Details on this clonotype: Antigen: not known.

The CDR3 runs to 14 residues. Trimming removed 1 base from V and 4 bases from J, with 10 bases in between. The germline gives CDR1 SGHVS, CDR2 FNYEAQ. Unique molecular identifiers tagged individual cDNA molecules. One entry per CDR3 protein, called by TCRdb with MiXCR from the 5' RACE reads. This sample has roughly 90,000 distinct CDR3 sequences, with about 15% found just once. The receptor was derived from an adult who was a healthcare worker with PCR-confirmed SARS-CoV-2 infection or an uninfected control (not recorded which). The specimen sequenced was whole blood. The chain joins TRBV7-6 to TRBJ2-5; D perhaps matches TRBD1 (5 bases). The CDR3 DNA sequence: TGTGCCAGCAGCTTAGGTGACAGTCGAGAGACCCAGTACTTC. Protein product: CASSLGDSRETQYF. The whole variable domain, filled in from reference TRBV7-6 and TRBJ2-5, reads GAGVSQSPRYKVTKRGQDVALRCDPISGHVSLYWYRQALGQGPEFLTYFNYEAQQDKSGLPNDRFSAERPEGSISTLTIQRTEQRDSAMYRCASSLGDSRETQYFGPGTRLLVL.